What follows is one TCR beta chain and its context. The data originate from a study of blood T cells in healthy people across ages. Then a second PCR, running roughly 7 to 11 cycles, was carried out with a sample-barcoded 5' primer and a J-beta primer mix. TCRdb used MiXCR to reprocess the 5' RACE reads, holding one entry per CDR3 protein. Of roughly 1.9 million distinct CDR3 sequences in the sample, roughly two fifths are singletons; the top ten hold about 21%. Germline-derived CDR1 and CDR2 are MGHRA and YSYEKL. The CDR3 has 15 residues. Trimming took 7 bases from V and 5 from J, leaving 20 bases between them.

The chain links TRBV4-1 to TRBJ1-2, with a possible D match to TRBD1 (6 bases). The sample was blood. This sequence originates from a human donor in good health. CDR3 DNA sequence: TGCGCCAGCAAGGACAGTTCTCTCCTTCATTATGGCTACACCTTC. The encoded protein is CASKDSSLLHYGYTF.